This T cell receptor beta chain emerged from a study of T cell responses to AZD1222 COVID-19 vaccine. As for the study in general: Analyses pooled second doses at about 4 or about 12 weeks. Overall study findings and caveats: Sampling captured repertoires only after the peak T cell response. Among those given AZD1222, only 5 to 7 were seropositive at baseline. Spike-specific TCR breadth and depth grew following two AZD1222 doses.

From germline, CDR1 is MDHEN and CDR2 SYDVKM. Trimming left V 7 bases short and J 7 bases short, with 19 bases between. This CDR3 region has 15 residues. Libraries were prepared by immunoSEQ multiplex PCR; TCRdb keeps only in-frame clonotypes and omits some of them. The sample records over 130,000 clones, roughly 94% being singletons. This clone was recorded only once. The antigen is unknown. This sample comprised peripheral blood, obtained on day 0 of AZD1222 vaccination. The sequence came from an adult in good health. This rearrangement joins TRBV28 to TRBJ1-4, with a weak D call TRBD1 (5 bases). The CDR3 DNA follows: TGTGCCAGCATGGGCGGGCAGGGAGGTTTTGAAAAACTGTTTTTT. This sequence encodes CASMGGQGGFEKLFF.